This T cell receptor (beta chain) was captured in a study of T cell responses to AZD1222 COVID-19 vaccine. This CDR3 contains 15 residues. The germline gives CDR1 SNHLY, CDR2 FYNNEI. Unmatched junction bases numbered 5, after V lost 7 bases and J lost 1 base. Repertoires were generated with immunoSEQ multiplex PCR, while TCRdb's copy carries only in-frame clones and drops some. This sample yields just under 95,000 clones, of which more than 70% are seen a single time; roughly 14% belongs to the top ten. The sample here was peripheral blood, taken on day 0 of AZD1222 vaccination. V and J are TRBV2 and TRBJ2-2; TRBD2 matches at 8 bases. The source of this sequence is an adult in good health. CDR3 sequence (DNA): TGTGCCAGCAAACCCAGCGGGGGGAACACCGGGGAGCTGTTTTTT. It specifies CASKPSGGNTGELFF. Looking up the rest from reference TRBV2 and TRBJ2-2 gives the full variable domain: EPEVTQTPSHQVTQMGQEVILRCVPISNHLYFYWYRQILGQKVEFLVSFYNNEISEKSEIFDDQFSVERPDGSNFTLKIRSTKLEDSAMYFCASKPSGGNTGELFFGEGSRLTVL.